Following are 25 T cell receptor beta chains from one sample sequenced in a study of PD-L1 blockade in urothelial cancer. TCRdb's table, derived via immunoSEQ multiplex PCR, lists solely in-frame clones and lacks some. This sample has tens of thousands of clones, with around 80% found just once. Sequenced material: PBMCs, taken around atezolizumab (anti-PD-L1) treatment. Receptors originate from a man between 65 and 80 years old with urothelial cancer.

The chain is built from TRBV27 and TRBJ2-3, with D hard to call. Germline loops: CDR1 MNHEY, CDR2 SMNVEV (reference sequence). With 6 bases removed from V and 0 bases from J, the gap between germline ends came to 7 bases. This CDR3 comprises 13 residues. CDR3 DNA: TGTGCCAGCAGCAGTTTTAGCACAGATACGCAGTATTTT. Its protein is CASSSFSTDTQYF.

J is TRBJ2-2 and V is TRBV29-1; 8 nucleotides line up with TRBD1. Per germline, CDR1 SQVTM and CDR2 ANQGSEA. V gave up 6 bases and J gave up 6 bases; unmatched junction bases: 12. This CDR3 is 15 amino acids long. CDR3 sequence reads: CSVERTGSLPGELFF. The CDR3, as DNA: TGCAGCGTAGAGAGGACAGGGTCCCTTCCCGGGGAGCTGTTTTTT.

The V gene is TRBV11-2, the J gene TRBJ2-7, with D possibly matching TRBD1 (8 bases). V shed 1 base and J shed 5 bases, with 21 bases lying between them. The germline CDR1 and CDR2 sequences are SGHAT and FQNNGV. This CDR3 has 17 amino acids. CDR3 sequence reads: CASSLGSGTGGAHEQYF. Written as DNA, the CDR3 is TGTGCCAGCAGCTTAGGTTCAGGTACAGGGGGGGCCCACGAGCAGTACTTC.

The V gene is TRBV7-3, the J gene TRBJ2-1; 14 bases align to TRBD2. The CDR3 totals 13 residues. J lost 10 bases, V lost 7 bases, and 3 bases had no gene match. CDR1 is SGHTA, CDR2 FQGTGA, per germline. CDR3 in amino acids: CASTGLAGAEQFF. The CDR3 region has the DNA TGTGCCAGCACGGGACTAGCGGGAGCAGAGCAGTTCTTC.

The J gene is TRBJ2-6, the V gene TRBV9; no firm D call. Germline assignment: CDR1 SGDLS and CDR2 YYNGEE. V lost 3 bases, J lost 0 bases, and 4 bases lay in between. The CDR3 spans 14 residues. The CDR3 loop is CASSAPSGANVLTF. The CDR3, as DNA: TGTGCCAGCAGCGCTCCCTCTGGGGCCAACGTCCTGACTTTC.

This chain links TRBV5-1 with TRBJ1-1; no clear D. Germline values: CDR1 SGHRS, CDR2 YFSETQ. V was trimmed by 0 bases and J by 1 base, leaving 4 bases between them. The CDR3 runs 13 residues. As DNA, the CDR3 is TGCGCCAGCAGCTTGGACAGGAACACTGAAGCTTTCTTT. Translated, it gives CASSLDRNTEAFF. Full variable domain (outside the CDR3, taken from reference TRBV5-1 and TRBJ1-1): KAGVTQTPRYLIKTRGQQVTLSCSPISGHRSVSWYQQTPGQGLQFLFEYFSETQRNKGNFPGRFSGRQFSNSRSEMNVSTLELGDSALYLCASSLDRNTEAFFGQGTRLTVV.

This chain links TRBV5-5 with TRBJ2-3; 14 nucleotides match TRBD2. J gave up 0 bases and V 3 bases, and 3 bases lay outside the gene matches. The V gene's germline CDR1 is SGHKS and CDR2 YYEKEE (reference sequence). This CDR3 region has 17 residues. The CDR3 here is CASSSGLAGASTDTQYF. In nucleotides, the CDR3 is TGTGCCAGCAGCTCGGGACTAGCGGGAGCGAGCACAGATACGCAGTATTTT.

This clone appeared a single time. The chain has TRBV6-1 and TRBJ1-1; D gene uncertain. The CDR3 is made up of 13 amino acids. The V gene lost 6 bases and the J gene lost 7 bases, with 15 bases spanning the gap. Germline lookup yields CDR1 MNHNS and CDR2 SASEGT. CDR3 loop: CASSRGRAFEAFF. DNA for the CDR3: TGTGCCAGCAGCCGGGGAAGAGCATTTGAAGCTTTCTTT.

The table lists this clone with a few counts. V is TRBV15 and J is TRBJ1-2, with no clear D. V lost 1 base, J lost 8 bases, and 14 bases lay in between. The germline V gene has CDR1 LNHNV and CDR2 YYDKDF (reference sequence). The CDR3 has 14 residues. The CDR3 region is CATSRVRTGAGYTF. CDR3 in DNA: TGTGCCACCAGCAGAGTCCGGACTGGCGCCGGCTACACCTTC.

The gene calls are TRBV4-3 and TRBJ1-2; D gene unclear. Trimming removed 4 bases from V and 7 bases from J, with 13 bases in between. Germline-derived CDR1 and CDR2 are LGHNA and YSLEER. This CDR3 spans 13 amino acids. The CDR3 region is CASSPTGGFGYTF. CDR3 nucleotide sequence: TGCGCCAGCAGCCCAACGGGCGGGTTTGGCTACACCTTC.

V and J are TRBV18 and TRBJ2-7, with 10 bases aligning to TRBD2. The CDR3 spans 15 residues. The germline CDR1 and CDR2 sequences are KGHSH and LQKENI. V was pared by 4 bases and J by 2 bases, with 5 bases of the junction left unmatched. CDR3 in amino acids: CASSQGLAGAYEQYF. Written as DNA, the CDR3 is TGTGCCAGCTCACAGGGGCTAGCGGGAGCCTACGAGCAGTACTTC.

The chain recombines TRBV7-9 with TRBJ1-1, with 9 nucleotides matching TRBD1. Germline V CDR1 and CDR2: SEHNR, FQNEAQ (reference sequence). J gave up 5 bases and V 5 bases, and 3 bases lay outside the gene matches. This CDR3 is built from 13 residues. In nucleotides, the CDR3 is TGTGCCAGCAGCGCGACAGGGGGAACTGAAGCTTTCTTT. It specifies CASSATGGTEAFF.

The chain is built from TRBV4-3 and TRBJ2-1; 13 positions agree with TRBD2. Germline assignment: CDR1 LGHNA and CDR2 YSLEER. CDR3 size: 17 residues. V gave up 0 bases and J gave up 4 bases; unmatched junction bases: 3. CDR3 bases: TGCGCCAGCAGCCAAGATGGGACTAGCGGGGAATACAATGAGCAGTTCTTC. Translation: CASSQDGTSGEYNEQFF.

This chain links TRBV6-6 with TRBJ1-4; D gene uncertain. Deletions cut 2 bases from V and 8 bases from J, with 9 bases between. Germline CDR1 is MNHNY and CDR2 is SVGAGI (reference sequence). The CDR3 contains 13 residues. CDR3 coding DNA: TGTGCCAGCAGTTACATCTCGACAGAAAAACTGTTTTTT. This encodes CASSYISTEKLFF.

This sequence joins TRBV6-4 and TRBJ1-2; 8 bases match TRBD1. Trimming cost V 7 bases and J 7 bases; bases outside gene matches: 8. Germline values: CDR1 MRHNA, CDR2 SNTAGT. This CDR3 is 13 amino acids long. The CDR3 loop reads CASKNTGGGGYTF. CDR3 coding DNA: TGTGCCAGCAAAAATACAGGGGGTGGTGGCTACACCTTC.

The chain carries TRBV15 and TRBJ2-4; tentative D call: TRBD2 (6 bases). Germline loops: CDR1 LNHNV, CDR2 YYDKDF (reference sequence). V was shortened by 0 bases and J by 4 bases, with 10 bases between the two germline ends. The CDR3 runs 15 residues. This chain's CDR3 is CATSRDSAGKNIQYF. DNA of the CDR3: TGTGCCACCAGCAGAGATTCGGCGGGGAAAAACATTCAGTACTTC.

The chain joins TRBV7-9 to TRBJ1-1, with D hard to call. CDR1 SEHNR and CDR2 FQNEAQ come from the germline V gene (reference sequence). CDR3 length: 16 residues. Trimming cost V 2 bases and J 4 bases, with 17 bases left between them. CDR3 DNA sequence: TGTGCCAGCAGCTTACTCTCTGGGCAACGATTCACTGAAGCTTTCTTT. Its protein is CASSLLSGQRFTEAFF.

The CDR3 DNA reads as TGTGCCAGGGGCTCGGACAGGCGGGGTACAGATACGCAGTATTTT. Translation: CARGSDRRGTDTQYF. The V gene is TRBV2, the J gene TRBJ2-3; possibly TRBD1 for D (7 bases). Germline CDR1 is SNHLY and CDR2 is FYNNEI. With 9 bases removed from V and 3 bases from J, the gap between germline ends came to 19 bases. The CDR3 loop spans 15 amino acids.

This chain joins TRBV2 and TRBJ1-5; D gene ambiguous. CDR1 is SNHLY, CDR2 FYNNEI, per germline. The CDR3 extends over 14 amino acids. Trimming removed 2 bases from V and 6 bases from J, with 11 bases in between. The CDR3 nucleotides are TGTGCCAGCAGTGAACGAGGGTATGGTCAGCCCCAGCATTTT. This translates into CASSERGYGQPQHF.

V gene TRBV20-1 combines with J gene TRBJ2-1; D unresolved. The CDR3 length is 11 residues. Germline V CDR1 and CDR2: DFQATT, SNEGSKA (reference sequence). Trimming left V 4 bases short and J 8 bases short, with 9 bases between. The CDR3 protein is CSATARDEQFF. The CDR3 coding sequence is TGCAGTGCTACAGCGAGAGATGAGCAGTTCTTC.

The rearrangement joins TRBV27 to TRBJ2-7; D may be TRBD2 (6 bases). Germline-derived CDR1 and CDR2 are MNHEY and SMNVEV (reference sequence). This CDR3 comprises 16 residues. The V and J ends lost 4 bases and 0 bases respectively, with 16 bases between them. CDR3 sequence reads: CASSSAGTGSSYEQYF. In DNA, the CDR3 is TGTGCCAGCAGTTCCGCGGGGACGGGGAGCTCCTACGAGCAGTACTTC.

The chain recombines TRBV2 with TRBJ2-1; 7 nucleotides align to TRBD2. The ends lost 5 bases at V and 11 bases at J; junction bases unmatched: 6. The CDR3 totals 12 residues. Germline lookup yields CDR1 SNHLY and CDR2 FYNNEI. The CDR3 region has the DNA TGTGCCAGCAGTCTCCCGGGACTACAGCAGTTCTTC. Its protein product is CASSLPGLQQFF.

CDR3 protein: CASTQTSGQETQYF. CDR3 coding DNA: TGTGCCAGCACCCAGACTAGCGGTCAAGAGACCCAGTACTTC. The chain employs TRBV2 and TRBJ2-5, with 9 bases lining up with TRBD2. V dropped 7 bases and J dropped 2; count of bases not matched to a gene: 5. The CDR3 runs to 14 residues. The germline V gene has CDR1 SNHLY and CDR2 FYNNEI.

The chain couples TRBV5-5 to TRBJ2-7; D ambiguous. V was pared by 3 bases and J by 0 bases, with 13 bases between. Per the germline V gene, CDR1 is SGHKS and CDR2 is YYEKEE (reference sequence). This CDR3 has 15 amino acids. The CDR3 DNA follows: TGTGCCAGCAGCTCAGAGGAGCGTATCTCCTACGAGCAGTACTTC. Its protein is CASSSEERISYEQYF.

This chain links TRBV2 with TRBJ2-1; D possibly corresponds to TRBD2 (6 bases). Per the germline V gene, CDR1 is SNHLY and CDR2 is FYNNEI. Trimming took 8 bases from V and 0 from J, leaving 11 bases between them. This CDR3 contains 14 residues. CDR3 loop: CASSRLVSYNEQFF. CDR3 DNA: TGTGCCAGCTCGAGACTAGTCTCCTACAATGAGCAGTTCTTC.